This entry concerns a single TCR beta chain. These data originate in a study of blood T cell repertoires in COVID-19. Authors' analysis steps: Estimated nucleated cell counts came from reference gene primer amplification. Libraries were prepared by immunoSEQ multiplex PCR; TCRdb keeps only in-frame clonotypes and omits some of them. V, J and clone size reflect that table, while D and trimming were determined from the DNA. Of about 140,000 clones listed, over 75% are singletons. V lost 4 bases, J lost 4 bases, and 7 bases stayed unmatched. Germline loops: CDR1 SGDLS, CDR2 YYNGEE. The length of the CDR3 is 15 residues.

The J gene is TRBJ2-1, the V gene TRBV9; 8 bases are a match to TRBD1. Sequences were obtained from peripheral blood. This sequence originates from a woman aged 50 to 65 with acute or convalescent COVID-19. CDR3 amino acids: CASSTRQGLYNEQFF. CDR3 nucleotides: TGTGCCAGCAGCACCCGACAGGGGCTATACAATGAGCAGTTCTTC.